What follows describes a single T cell receptor (beta chain). Clones were read by immunoSEQ multiplex PCR, and TCRdb kept only the in-frame ones, dropping some. The sample has approximately 250,000 clones, about 85% seen once. The sample is drawn from a study of blood T cell repertoires in COVID-19. CDR1 and CDR2 (germline): MNHEY, SVGAGI. V trimming: 8 bases; J trimming: 3 bases; junction bases outside the gene matches: 10. The CDR3 consists of 15 residues. J is TRBJ2-7 and V is TRBV6-5; 10 nucleotides agree with TRBD2. The sequenced material came from peripheral blood. This sequence was found in an older woman with active or convalescent COVID-19. The DNA for the CDR3 is TGTGCCAGCGGATTTGGGCTAGCGGGAGTCTACGAGCAGTACTTC. It specifies CASGFGLAGVYEQYF.